What follows are 25 T cell receptor beta chains derived from one specimen sequenced in a study of regulatory T cells in long-lasting Graves disease. Stated time point: newly diagnosed GD, antithyroid drugs for less than 3 months. PBMC-derived RNA was used for the TCR library. To make TCR beta libraries, researchers used iRepertoire HTBI primers and Arm-PCR of CDR3 regions. TCRdb called the multiplex PCR reads again in MiXCR, with one record for every CDR3 protein. The table lists about 440,000 distinct CDR3 sequences, about 15% of them singletons. The same sample was also studied in work on T cells in Graves' hyperthyroidism and ophthalmopathy.

The material was peripheral blood mononuclear cells (PBMCs), obtained at new diagnosis, from a patient treated with antithyroid drugs. The receptors were sampled from a woman aged 25 to 39 with Graves disease.

This clonotype was counted at least ten times. The gene calls are TRBV12-3 or TRBV12-4 and TRBJ2-7; D is perhaps TRBD2 (6 bases). This CDR3 has 15 residues. V lost 2 bases and J lost 0, with 11 bases in between. The CDR3: CASSLFVGGSYEQYF. The DNA for the CDR3 is TGTGCCAGCAGTTTATTTGTGGGAGGCTCCTACGAGCAGTACTTC.

This clonotype was observed many times. The V call is TRBV28, the J call TRBJ1-2; D not resolved. Trimming cost V 8 bases and J 3 bases, with 4 bases left between them. Germline V CDR1 and CDR2: MDHEN, SYDVKM. The CDR3 covers 10 residues. The CDR3 region is CASSDYGYTF. CDR3 DNA: TGTGCCAGCTCGGACTATGGCTACACCTTC.

This clonotype was counted ten times or more. The rearrangement joins TRBV2 to TRBJ2-7, with 7 bases aligning to TRBD2. Trimming took 8 bases from V and 3 from J; bases not matched to a gene: 7. Germline V gene lookup returns CDR1 SNHLY and CDR2 FYNNEI. The CDR3 runs 13 residues. The CDR3 DNA reads as TGTGCCAGCCTGAAGCGGGACCTCTACGAGCAGTACTTC. Translating it yields CASLKRDLYEQYF.

The V gene is TRBV5-1, the J gene TRBJ2-2; 8 bases are a match to TRBD1. The ends lost 1 base at V and 5 bases at J; junction bases unmatched: 7. The CDR3 is 16 residues long. Germline V gene data show CDR1 as SGHRS and CDR2 as YFSETQ. The CDR3 loop is CASSLSGQGSTGELFF. CDR3 sequence (DNA): TGCGCCAGCAGCTTGTCCGGACAGGGTAGTACCGGGGAGCTGTTTTTT.

This clonotype was detected many times. The rearrangement uses TRBV11-2 and TRBJ2-7; 7 bases match TRBD2. CDR3 size: 15 residues. V lost 3 bases to trimming and J lost 1 base; unmatched junction nucleotides: 6. Per the germline V gene, CDR1 is SGHAT and CDR2 is FQNNGV. Here the CDR3 reads CASSFSGGGSYEQYF. The CDR3 DNA reads TGTGCCAGCAGCTTCAGCGGCGGGGGATCCTACGAGCAGTACTTC. The variable domain in full, with the rest retrieved from reference TRBV11-2 and TRBJ2-7, is EAGVAQSPRYKIIEKRQSVAFWCNPISGHATLYWYQQILGQGPKLLIQFQNNGVVDDSQLPKDRFSAERLKGVDSTLKIQPAKLEDSAVYLCASSFSGGGSYEQYFGPGTRLTVT.

This clonotype was detected only a few times. The rearrangement links TRBV15 to TRBJ2-7, with D tentatively TRBD2 (7 bases). The germline V and J ends were trimmed by 2 bases and 8 bases, with 19 bases remaining between them. Germline assignment: CDR1 LNHNV and CDR2 YYDKDF (reference sequence). The CDR3 loop spans 15 amino acids. CDR3 nucleotide sequence: TGTGCCACCAGCAGACCGGGACGGGGGGCTTCCCAGCAGTACTTC. Protein product: CATSRPGRGASQQYF.

In this sample, this clonotype turned up many times. The V call is TRBV20-1, the J call TRBJ1-2; TRBD1 is a possible D gene (5 bases). The CDR3 is 14 residues long. CDR1 and CDR2 (germline): DFQATT, SNEGSKA (reference sequence). Trimming removed 3 bases from V and 8 bases from J, with 19 bases in between. The CDR3 bases are TGCAGTGCTAGGGGGCCGTACAGTTATGAGGGCTACACCTTC. Protein sequence: CSARGPYSYEGYTF.

This clonotype was picked up many times. This chain uses TRBV28 with TRBJ2-7, with D possibly TRBD2 on 5 matching bases. CDR1 is MDHEN and CDR2 is SYDVKM in the germline V gene. V was trimmed by 3 bases and J by 6 bases, leaving 12 bases between them. This CDR3 contains 13 residues. The CDR3, as DNA: TGTGCCAGCAGTTTCTCCGAGGGAGTCGAGCAGTACTTC. It specifies CASSFSEGVEQYF.

This chain links TRBV7-9 with TRBJ1-2; TRBD1 is a possible D gene (5 bases). From germline, CDR1 is SEHNR and CDR2 FQNEAQ (reference sequence). This CDR3 has 18 residues. V was shortened by 1 base and J by 2 bases, with 20 bases between the two germline ends. The CDR3 protein is CASSLGGGTSDGNYGYTF. CDR3 nucleotides: TGTGCCAGCAGCTTAGGGGGGGGGACCTCTGATGGCAACTATGGCTACACCTTC.

Remarks on this clonotype: With a far larger clone one base away, a read error is the likely cause. The rearrangement joins TRBV18 to TRBJ2-3; the D gene is possibly TRBD1 (5 bases). Matching the DNA end better, TRBJ1-1 makes the J call doubtful. CDR3 length: 16 residues. The V gene's germline CDR1 is KGHSH and CDR2 LQKENI. CDR3 amino acids: CASSPRGRDSNTEAFF. In nucleotides, the CDR3 is TGTGCCAGCTCCCCCCGGGGCAGGGATTCGAACACTGAAGCTTTCTTT.

This clonotype has at least ten counts. Here the CDR3 reads CASSSTGRDGYTF. As DNA, the CDR3 is TGCGCCAGCAGTTCCACGGGGAGGGATGGCTACACCTTC. This chain joins TRBV5-1 and TRBJ1-2; D remains ambiguous. Germline CDR1 reads SGHRS; CDR2 reads YFSETQ. CDR3 length: 13 residues. V dropped 5 bases and J dropped 6 bases, with 14 bases sitting between them.

This clonotype occurred many times. The J gene is TRBJ2-7, the V gene TRBV28; 15 nucleotides align to TRBD2. The germline V gene encodes CDR1 MDHEN and CDR2 SYDVKM. The CDR3 has 16 amino acids. V trimming: 5 bases; J trimming: 4 bases; junction bases outside the gene matches: 6. Written as DNA, the CDR3 is TGTGCCAGCAGTACAGGACTAGCGGGAGGGCCTTACGAGCAGTACTTC. Translation: CASSTGLAGGPYEQYF.

This clonotype was counted at least ten times. The chain employs TRBV2 and TRBJ2-7, with TRBD2 matching over 14 bases. Germline V CDR1 and CDR2: SNHLY, FYNNEI. Trimming cost V 10 bases and J 2 bases; bases outside gene matches: 10. This CDR3 is 16 amino acids long. The CDR3 region has the DNA TGTGCCACCTCCGGGACTAGCGGGAGCGCGACCTACGAGCAGTACTTC. Protein product: CATSGTSGSATYEQYF.

In this sample, this clonotype turned up many times. V is TRBV12-3 or TRBV12-4 and J is TRBJ2-1; unclear D gene. The V end was cut by 6 bases, the J end by 7 bases, with 22 bases between. The CDR3 has 16 residues. The CDR3 region has the DNA TGTGCCAGCAGACCTATGGCCCATAAGCCCGTGAATGAGCAGTTCTTC. Its protein product is CASRPMAHKPVNEQFF.

This clonotype came up many times. V gene TRBV28 combines with J gene TRBJ2-1; 9 positions match TRBD2. The V gene's germline CDR1 is MDHEN and CDR2 SYDVKM. V lost 8 bases, J lost 4 bases, and 6 bases stayed unmatched. This CDR3 region has 14 residues. The CDR3 DNA reads TGTGCCAGCCAAAGGAGCGGGAGGTACAATGAGCAGTTCTTC. Amino acid sequence: CASQRSGRYNEQFF. Variable domain in full (rest from reference TRBV28 and TRBJ2-1): DVKVTQSSRYLVKRTGEKVFLECVQDMDHENMFWYRQDPGLGLRLIYFSYDVKMKEKGDIPEGYSVSREKKERFSLILESASTNQTSMYLCASQRSGRYNEQFFGPGTRLTVL.

Note on this clonotype: A much larger clone sits a single nucleotide away, making a read error possible. DNA for the CDR3: TGCGCCAGCAGCTTTACCTGGAGCACCGGGGAGCCGTTTTTT. It is translated as CASSFTWSTGEPFF. The chain carries TRBV5-1 and TRBJ2-2; D is perhaps TRBD2 (5 bases). Per germline, CDR1 SGHRS and CDR2 YFSETQ. The CDR3 is made up of 14 amino acids.

This clonotype was seen repeatedly, ten times or more. This sequence joins TRBV3-1 and TRBJ2-2; D is perhaps TRBD1 (6 bases). Between the trimmed V and J ends, which lost 0 bases and 4 bases, there was a span of 12 bases. The CDR3 consists of 16 residues. The germline V gene has CDR1 LGHDT and CDR2 YNNKEL (reference sequence). The CDR3 protein is CASSQDPRGSTGELFF. CDR3 nucleotide sequence: TGTGCCAGCAGCCAAGATCCCAGGGGAAGCACCGGGGAGCTGTTTTTT.

This clonotype was seen repeatedly, ten times or more. CDR3 nucleotide sequence: TGTGCCAGCAGCCTTTTGGGGGGCACATCCTACGAGCAGTACTTC. Translated, it gives CASSLLGGTSYEQYF. This chain joins TRBV7-2 and TRBJ2-7, with D possibly called TRBD1 or TRBD2 (6 bases each). Germline assignment: CDR1 SGHTA and CDR2 FQGNSA. The CDR3 length is 15 residues. V was trimmed by 5 bases and J by 1 base, leaving 15 bases between them.

The chain employs TRBV6-2 or TRBV6-3 and TRBJ2-5; 9 bases match TRBD1. Germline loops: CDR1 MNHEY, CDR2 SVGEGT. V dropped 6 bases and J dropped 3; count of bases not matched to a gene: 5. CDR3 length: 14 amino acids. The CDR3 region has the DNA TGTGCCAGCAGCTCCGGACAGGGGAAAGAGACCCAGTACTTC. Encoded protein: CASSSGQGKETQYF.

This clonotype was counted many times. This chain joins TRBV2 and TRBJ2-7, with 7 bases aligning to TRBD1. The V gene end was trimmed by 9 bases and the J gene end by 4 bases; junction bases not matched to a gene: 3. Germline V gene sequence: CDR1 SNHLY, CDR2 FYNNEI. The CDR3 loop spans 11 amino acids. The CDR3 DNA follows: TGTGCCAGTGGACAGGAGTACGAGCAGTACTTC. It codes for CASGQEYEQYF.

The table lists this clonotype with a few counts. This chain joins TRBV20-1 and TRBJ2-1; possibly TRBD2 for D (6 bases). Looked up from germline, CDR1 is DFQATT and CDR2 is SNEGSKA (reference sequence). Trimming removed 5 bases at V and 9 bases at J, with 20 bases between. This CDR3 comprises 14 residues. CDR3 in amino acids: CSAAGLAYGSEQFF. CDR3 DNA sequence: TGCAGTGCTGCGGGACTGGCGTATGGAAGTGAGCAGTTCTTC.

This clonotype has a count of ten or more. The chain has TRBV18 and TRBJ2-5; D gene unclear. The CDR3 contains 12 residues. Trimming removed 1 base at V and 6 bases at J, with 6 bases between. Germline CDR1 reads KGHSH; CDR2 reads LQKENI. The CDR3 DNA sequence: TGTGCCAGCTCACCACGTGGAAAGACCCAGTACTTC. Translating it yields CASSPRGKTQYF.

The chain carries TRBV28 and TRBJ2-7; D ambiguous. This CDR3 comprises 12 residues. Germline CDR1 is MDHEN and CDR2 is SYDVKM. V was pared by 5 bases and J by 12 bases, with 17 bases between. This CDR3 is CASSLPKASGYF. The CDR3 DNA is TGTGCCAGCAGTCTACCAAAGGCCTCGGGGTACTTC.

The rearrangement uses TRBV6-1 and TRBJ2-4; a possible D gene is TRBD2 (5 bases). The CDR3 consists of 14 residues. Germline V gene sequence: CDR1 MNHNS, CDR2 SASEGT. Trimming took off 1 base at V and 8 bases at J, with 12 bases between the two ends. The CDR3 loop reads CASSEVVAIHIQYF. In DNA, the CDR3 is TGTGCCAGCAGTGAAGTGGTAGCGATTCACATTCAGTACTTC.

Ten or more counts support this clonotype. The rearrangement links TRBV15 to TRBJ2-5; a possible D gene is TRBD2 (6 bases). This CDR3 has 15 amino acids. Germline loops: CDR1 LNHNV, CDR2 YYDKDF (reference sequence). With 0 bases removed from V and 5 bases from J, the gap between germline ends came to 13 bases. CDR3 sequence: CATSRDFGGRETQYF. In nucleotides, the CDR3 is TGTGCCACCAGCAGAGATTTCGGGGGACGCGAGACCCAGTACTTC.